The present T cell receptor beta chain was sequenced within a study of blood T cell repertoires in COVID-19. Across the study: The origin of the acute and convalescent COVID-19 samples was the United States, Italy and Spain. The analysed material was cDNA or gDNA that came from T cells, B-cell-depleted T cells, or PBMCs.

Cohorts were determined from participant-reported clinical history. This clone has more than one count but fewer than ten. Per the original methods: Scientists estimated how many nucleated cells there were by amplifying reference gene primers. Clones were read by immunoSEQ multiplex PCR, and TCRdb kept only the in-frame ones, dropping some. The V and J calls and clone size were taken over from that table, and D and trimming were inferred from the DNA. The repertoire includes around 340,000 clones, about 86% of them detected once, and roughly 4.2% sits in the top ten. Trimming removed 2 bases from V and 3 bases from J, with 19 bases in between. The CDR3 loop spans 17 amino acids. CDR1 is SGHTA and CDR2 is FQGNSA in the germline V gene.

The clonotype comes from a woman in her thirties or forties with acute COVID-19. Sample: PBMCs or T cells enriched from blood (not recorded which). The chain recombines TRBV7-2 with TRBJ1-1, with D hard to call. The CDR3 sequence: CASSLLPRAGGDTEAFF. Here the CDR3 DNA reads TGTGCCAGCAGCTTACTTCCCCGGGCGGGAGGTGACACTGAAGCTTTCTTT.